This T cell receptor beta chain was observed in a study of T-cell memory formation after mild COVID-19 (dated by TCRdb to about 2021). With respect to the entire study: Most TCR sequence clusters were specific to one of the two donors. Longitudinal TCRalpha and TCRbeta repertoire sequencing tracked T-cell clones expanding and contracting after mild COVID-19 in a couple of donors. Two young, previously healthy adult volunteers made up the cohort, one male and one female.

A word on this clonotype: What antigen it recognizes has not been identified. Base qualities are not provided; no much larger clone lies one nucleotide away.

The reads were generated on an Illumina NovaSeq 6000. TCRalpha and TCRbeta cDNA libraries were built by 5'RACE with constant-segment primers, adding sample barcodes and unique molecular identifiers. RNA was extracted from every sample with Trizol reagent. The libraries were amplified in two PCR steps, and the second step added a second sample barcode and Illumina TruSeq adapters. Libraries were sequenced on an Illumina NovaSeq with 2 x 150 bp paired-end reads. The authors' pipeline ran thus. With migec v1.2.7, reads were demultiplexed and then collapsed into UMI-guided consensus sequences. Using mixcr v2.1.11, UMI consensuses were aligned to TRA and TRB V and J templates and then assembled into clonotypes. Expanded or contracted clonotypes were those called significant by both edgeR and NoisET, with noise models trained on biological replicates. edgeR calls used a false discovery rate-adjusted p below 0.01 and a log2 fold-change threshold of 1. As an exploratory analysis of dynamics, PCA with hierarchical clustering was applied to max-normalized trajectories of the 1000 most abundant clonotypes. Each responding clone was given a CD4 or CD8 phenotype based on the CD4+ and CD8+ repertoires, which had been sequenced separately. The public reads were reanalyzed by TCRdb: fastp trimming at Q25, MiXCR alignment, in-frame beta chains only. CDR3 protein sequences are deduplicated, and each keeps its most common genes and DNA. The V and J calls shown here were made by TCRdb, not taken from the authors' results. Across this sample there are hundreds of thousands of distinct CDR3 sequences, with approximately 15% seen only once. The top ten hold 20% to 25% of the sample.

At the junction V is shortened by 5 bases and J by 6 bases; bases outside the gene matches: 1. The cysteine opens and the phenylalanine closes a CDR3 of 12 amino acids. The read is trimmed to its CDR3 DNA, 36 bases read in frame from base 1. The germline V gene gives CDR1 as MNHEY and CDR2 as SVGAGI. The investigation overall reported the following: SARS-CoV-2 specificity was not confirmed for the second-wave clones peaking on day 37. The study included only a couple of mild cases, and larger cohorts that include severe cases with pre-infection samples were judged to be necessary. Clones that contracted from day 15 to 85 showed balanced CD4/CD8 phenotypes, whereas a second wave of clones that expanded from day 15 to 37 leaned towards CD4+. Contracting CD4+ clones appeared mostly in the CM and EM memory subsets, whereas CD8+ clones were enriched in EMRA. The detection of some responding clones in pre-infection memory suggests that pre-existing cross-reactive memory T cells joined the SARS-CoV-2 response.

PBMCs were isolated by Ficoll-Paque density gradient centrifugation. The chain is made from TRBV6-5 and TRBJ1-2; TRBD1 lines up with 9 middle nucleotides. The sequenced sample consisted of PBMCs or a T cell subset sorted from them (not recorded which). This TCR derives from a man aged 18 to 29 who had mild COVID-19 (a few samples of this study predate the infection). The sample titles of this study are shuffled in the database, so cell type and time point are left out; the donor was told from shared clones. The bases are TGTGCCAGCAGTAGACAGGGGGATGGCTACACCTTC. Its coded protein is CASSRQGDGYTF.